This TCR beta chain stems from a study of CD8+ T cells in alopecia areata. This CDR3 is 13 amino acids long. Germline CDR1 and CDR2: SGHVS and FQNEAQ. Deletions cut 4 bases from V and 3 bases from J, with 10 bases between. Extracted from the samples, RNA was reverse transcribed into cDNA to serve as the sequencing template. TCRdb keeps only in-frame clones here, not all; method: immunoSEQ multiplex PCR. This table holds some 170,000 clones, less than 80% found once. The sample here was CD8+ T cells sorted from blood, taken at week 0. The clonotype was recovered from a human donor with alopecia areata. This chain links TRBV7-8 with TRBJ2-7; D perhaps matches TRBD2 (6 bases). The DNA of the CDR3 is TGTGCCAGCAGCTCCGGGAGAAACTACGAGCAGTACTTC. Its protein is CASSSGRNYEQYF.